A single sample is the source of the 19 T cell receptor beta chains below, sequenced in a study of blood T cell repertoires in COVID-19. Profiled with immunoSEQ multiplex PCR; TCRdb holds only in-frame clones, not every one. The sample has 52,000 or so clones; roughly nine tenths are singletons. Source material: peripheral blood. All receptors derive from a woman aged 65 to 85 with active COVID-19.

Written as DNA, the CDR3 is TGCGCCAGCAGCCAAGGGGGACACATCGGGACAGATACGCAGTATTTT. This encodes CASSQGGHIGTDTQYF. The V gene is TRBV4-1, the J gene TRBJ2-3, with a possible D match to TRBD1 (6 bases). CDR1 and CDR2 (germline): MGHRA, YSYEKL. V was cut by 1 base and J by 3 bases, with 14 bases left in between. This CDR3 region has 16 residues.

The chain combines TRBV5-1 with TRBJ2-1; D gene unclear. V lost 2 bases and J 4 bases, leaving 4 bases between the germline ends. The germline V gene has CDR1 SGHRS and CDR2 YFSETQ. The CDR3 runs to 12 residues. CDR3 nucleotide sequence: TGCGCCAGCAGCTTCTTATACAATGAGCAGTTCTTC. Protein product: CASSFLYNEQFF.

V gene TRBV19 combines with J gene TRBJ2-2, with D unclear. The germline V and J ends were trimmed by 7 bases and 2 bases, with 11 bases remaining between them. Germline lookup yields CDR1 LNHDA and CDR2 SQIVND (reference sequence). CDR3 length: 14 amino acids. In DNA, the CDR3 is TGTGCCAGTACTCGAGGTCTAAACACCGGGGAGCTGTTTTTT. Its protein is CASTRGLNTGELFF. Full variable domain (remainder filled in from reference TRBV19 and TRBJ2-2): DGGITQSPKYLFRKEGQNVTLSCEQNLNHDAMYWYRQDPGQGLRLIYYSQIVNDFQKGDIAEGYSVSREKKESFPLTVTSAQKNPTAFYLCASTRGLNTGELFFGEGSRLTVL.

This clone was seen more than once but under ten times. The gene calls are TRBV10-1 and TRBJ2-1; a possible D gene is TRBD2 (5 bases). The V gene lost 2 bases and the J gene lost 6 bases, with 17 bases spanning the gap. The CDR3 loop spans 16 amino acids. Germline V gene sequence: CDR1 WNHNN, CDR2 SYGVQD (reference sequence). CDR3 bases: TGCGCCAGCAGTGAGGCCGGGATTCAAGCCGGCAATGAGCAGTTCTTC. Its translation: CASSEAGIQAGNEQFF.

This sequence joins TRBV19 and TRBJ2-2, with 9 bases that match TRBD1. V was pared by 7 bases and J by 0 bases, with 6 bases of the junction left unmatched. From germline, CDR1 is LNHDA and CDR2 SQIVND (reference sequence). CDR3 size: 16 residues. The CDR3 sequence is CASKDRGTANTGELFF. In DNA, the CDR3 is TGTGCCAGTAAAGACAGGGGGACCGCGAACACCGGGGAGCTGTTTTTT.

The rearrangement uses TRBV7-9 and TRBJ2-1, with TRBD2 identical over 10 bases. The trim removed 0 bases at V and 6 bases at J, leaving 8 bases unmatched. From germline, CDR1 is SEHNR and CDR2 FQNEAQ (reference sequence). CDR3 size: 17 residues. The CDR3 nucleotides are TGTGCCAGCAGCTTAGCCCCCCTAGCGGGAGTTCTCAATGAGCAGTTCTTC. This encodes CASSLAPLAGVLNEQFF.

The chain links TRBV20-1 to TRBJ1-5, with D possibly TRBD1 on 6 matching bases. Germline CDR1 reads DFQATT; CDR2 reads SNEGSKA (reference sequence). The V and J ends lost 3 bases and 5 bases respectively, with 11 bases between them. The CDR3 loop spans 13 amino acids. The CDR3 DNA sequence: TGCAGTGCTAGTCAACAGGGAGATCAGCCCCAGCATTTT. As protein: CSASQQGDQPQHF.

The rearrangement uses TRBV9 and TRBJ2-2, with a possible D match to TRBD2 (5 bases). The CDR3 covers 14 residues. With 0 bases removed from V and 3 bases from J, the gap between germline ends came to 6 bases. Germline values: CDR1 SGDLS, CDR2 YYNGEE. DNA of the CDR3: TGTGCCAGCAGCGTAGAAGCGGACACCGGGGAGCTGTTTTTT. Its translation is CASSVEADTGELFF.

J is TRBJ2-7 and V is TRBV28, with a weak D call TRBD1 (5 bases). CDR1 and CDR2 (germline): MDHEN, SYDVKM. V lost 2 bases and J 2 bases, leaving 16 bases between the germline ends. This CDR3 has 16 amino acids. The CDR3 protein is CASSLIGRQGPYEQYF. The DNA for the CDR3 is TGTGCCAGCAGTTTAATTGGTCGTCAGGGCCCCTACGAGCAGTACTTC.

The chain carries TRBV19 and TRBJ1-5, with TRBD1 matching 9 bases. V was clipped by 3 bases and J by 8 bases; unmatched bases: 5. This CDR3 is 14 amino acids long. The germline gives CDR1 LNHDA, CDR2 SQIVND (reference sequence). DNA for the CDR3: TGTGCCAGTAGTATCGGACAGGGGTGGGAGCCCCAGCATTTT. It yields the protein CASSIGQGWEPQHF.

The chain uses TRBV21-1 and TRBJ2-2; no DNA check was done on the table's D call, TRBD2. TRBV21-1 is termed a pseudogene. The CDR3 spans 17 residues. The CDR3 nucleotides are TGTGCCAGACGCCCCCGTCGGGGGTCGATTGGCCCCGGGGAGCTGTTTTTT. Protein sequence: CARRPRRGSIGPGELFF.

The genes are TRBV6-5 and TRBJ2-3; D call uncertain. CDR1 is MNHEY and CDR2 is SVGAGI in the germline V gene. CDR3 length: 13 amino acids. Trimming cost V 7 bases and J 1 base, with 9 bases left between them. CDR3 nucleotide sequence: TGTGCCAGCACCCTCCCGGGCACAGATACGCAGTATTTT. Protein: CASTLPGTDTQYF.

CDR3 residues: CASSLMATGPNYGYTF. The CDR3 DNA reads TGTGCCAGCAGCTTAATGGCGACAGGCCCTAACTATGGCTACACCTTC. The V call is TRBV5-5, the J call TRBJ1-2, with D perhaps TRBD1 (6 bases). Germline V gene lookup returns CDR1 SGHKS and CDR2 YYEKEE (reference sequence). Trimming pared 2 bases from V and 0 bases from J, leaving 14 bases between. The CDR3 consists of 16 residues.

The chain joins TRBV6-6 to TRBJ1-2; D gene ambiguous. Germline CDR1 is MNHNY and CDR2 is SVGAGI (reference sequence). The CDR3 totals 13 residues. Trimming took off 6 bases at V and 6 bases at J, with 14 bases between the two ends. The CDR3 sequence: CASSSTRGDGYTF. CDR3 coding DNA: TGTGCCAGCAGCTCGACGCGGGGAGATGGCTACACCTTC.

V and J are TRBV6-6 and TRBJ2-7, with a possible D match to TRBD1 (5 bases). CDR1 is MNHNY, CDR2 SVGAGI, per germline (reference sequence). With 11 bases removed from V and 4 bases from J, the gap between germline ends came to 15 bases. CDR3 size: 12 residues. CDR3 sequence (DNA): TGTGCCGTACGCCAGGGTGGATACGAGCAGTACTTC. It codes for CAVRQGGYEQYF.

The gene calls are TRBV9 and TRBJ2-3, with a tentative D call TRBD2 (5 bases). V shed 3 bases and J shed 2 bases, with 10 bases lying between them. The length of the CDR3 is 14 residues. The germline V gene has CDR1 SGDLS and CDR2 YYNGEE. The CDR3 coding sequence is TGTGCCAGCAGCGGGCGGGTGGACACAGATACGCAGTATTTT. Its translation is CASSGRVDTDTQYF.

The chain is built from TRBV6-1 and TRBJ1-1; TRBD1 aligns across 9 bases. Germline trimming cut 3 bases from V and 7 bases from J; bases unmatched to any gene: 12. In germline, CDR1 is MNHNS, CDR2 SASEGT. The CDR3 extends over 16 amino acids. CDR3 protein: CASSDPYRGHEGEAFF. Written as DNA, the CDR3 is TGTGCCAGCAGTGACCCGTACAGGGGGCATGAGGGTGAAGCTTTCTTT.

Here the CDR3 reads CASSEPGAGNTIYF. CDR3 nucleotides: TGTGCCAGCAGTGAACCGGGGGCTGGAAACACCATATATTTT. The chain carries TRBV25-1 and TRBJ1-3; D might be TRBD1 (5 bases). V was shortened by 2 bases and J by 2 bases, with 7 bases between the two germline ends. Per the germline V gene, CDR1 is MGHDK and CDR2 is SYGVNS. The CDR3 sequence is 14 residues long.

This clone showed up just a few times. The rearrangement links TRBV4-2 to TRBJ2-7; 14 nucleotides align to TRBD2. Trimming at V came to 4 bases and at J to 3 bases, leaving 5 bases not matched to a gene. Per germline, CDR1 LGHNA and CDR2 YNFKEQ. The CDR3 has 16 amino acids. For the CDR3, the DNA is TGTGCCAGCAGCCTGGGGACTAGCGGGAGCTACTACGAGCAGTACTTC. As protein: CASSLGTSGSYYEQYF.